What follows describes a single T cell receptor (beta chain). Antigen: not known. The sample is drawn from a study of tissue T cells after allogeneic stem cell transplantation. Study outcomes and limitations: Few T cell clones were shared across patients, but motif clusters showed tissue-specific shared signatures.

V was cut by 7 bases and J by 1 base, with 16 bases left in between. Germline-derived CDR1 and CDR2 are LGHDT and YNNKEL (reference sequence). The CDR3 runs to 16 residues. TCRdb keeps only in-frame clones here, not all; method: immunoSEQ multiplex PCR. The data contain tens of thousands of clones, just under 95% of them singletons. V is TRBV3-1 (or the pseudogene TRBV3-2) and J is TRBJ2-2; the D is unclear. The clonotype originates from a woman aged 35-75 years who later had graft-versus-host disease after an allogeneic stem cell transplant. The material was blood, obtained before transplantation. The CDR3 spells CASTKEWRKNTGELFF. The CDR3 DNA follows: TGTGCCAGCACCAAAGAGTGGCGGAAGAACACCGGGGAGCTGTTTTTT.